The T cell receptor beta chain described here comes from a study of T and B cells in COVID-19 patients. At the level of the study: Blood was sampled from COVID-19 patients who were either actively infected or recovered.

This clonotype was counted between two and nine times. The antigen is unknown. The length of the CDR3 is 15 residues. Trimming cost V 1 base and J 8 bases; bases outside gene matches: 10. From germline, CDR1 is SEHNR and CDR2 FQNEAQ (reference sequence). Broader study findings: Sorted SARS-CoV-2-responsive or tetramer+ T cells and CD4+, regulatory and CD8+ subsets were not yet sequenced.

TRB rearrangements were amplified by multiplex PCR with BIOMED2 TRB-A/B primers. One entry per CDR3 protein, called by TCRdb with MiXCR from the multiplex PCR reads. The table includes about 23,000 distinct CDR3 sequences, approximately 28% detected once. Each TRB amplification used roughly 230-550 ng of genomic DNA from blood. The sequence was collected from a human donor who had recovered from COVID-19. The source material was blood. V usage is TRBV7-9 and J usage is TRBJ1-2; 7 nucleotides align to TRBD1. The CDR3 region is CASSLGDSRAGGYTF. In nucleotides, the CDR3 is TGTGCCAGCAGCTTAGGGGACAGCAGAGCGGGAGGCTACACCTTC.